Listed below are T cell receptor beta chains from one sample, sequenced in a study of blood T cell repertoires in COVID-19. TCRdb keeps only in-frame clones here, not all; method: immunoSEQ multiplex PCR. The profile shows 150,000 to 200,000 clones, around 89% of them singletons. The sequenced material came from peripheral blood. The origin of the receptors is a human donor in a cohort sampled during active COVID-19. Both conserved end residues are part of each CDR3. The D gene is left open where the match is weak. Clone size is stated in some rows and not others, as once, few, many or a class when expanded.

clone size	V gene	D gene	J gene	CDR3 protein	CDR3 DNA
-	TRBV7-2	-	TRBJ1-3	CASSLNGGHSGNTIYF	TGTGCCAGCAGCTTGAACGGTGGACACTCTGGAAACACCATATATTTT
few	TRBV29-1	TRBD1	TRBJ2-2	CSVTDRVRTGELFF	TGCAGCGTAACCGACAGGGTCCGCACCGGGGAGCTGTTTTTT
once	TRBV4-3	TRBD1	TRBJ2-3	CASSQDQTGGTDTQYF	TGCGCCAGCAGCCAAGATCAAACAGGGGGCACAGATACGCAGTATTTT
-	TRBV9	-	TRBJ2-1	CASSGGPVSYNEQFF	TGTGCCAGCAGCGGGGGCCCCGTCTCCTACAATGAGCAGTTCTTC
-	TRBV6-2/TRBV6-3	-	TRBJ2-1	CASSPSTGGSYNEQFF	TGTGCCAGCAGTCCCTCGACGGGTGGCTCCTACAATGAGCAGTTCTTC
-	TRBV6-5	-	TRBJ2-1	CASKRSTSPYNEQFF	TGTGCCAGCAAACGGAGTACTAGCCCCTACAATGAGCAGTTCTTC
-	TRBV27	TRBD1	TRBJ1-5	CASSSGQGKFQHF	TGTGCCAGCAGTTCGGGACAGGGAAAGTTCCAGCATTTT
-	TRBV15	TRBD1	TRBJ2-7	CATSTTGARLEKSYEQYF	TGTGCCACCAGCACGACAGGGGCCCGACTGGAGAAAAGCTACGAGCAGTACTTC
once	TRBV2	-	TRBJ2-5	CASSSSVTSSRETQYF	TGTGCCAGCAGTTCTTCCGTAACTAGCAGTAGGGAGACCCAGTACTTC
-	TRBV29-1	TRBD2	TRBJ2-7	CSVTSGRRWEQYF	TGCAGCGTCACTAGCGGGAGAAGGTGGGAGCAGTACTTC
-	TRBV6-5	TRBD1	TRBJ1-2	CASYTPGGGYGYTF	TGTGCCAGTTACACACCAGGGGGCGGCTATGGCTACACCTTC
-	TRBV7-2	TRBD1	TRBJ2-7	CASSQYRGPQEQYF	TGTGCCAGCAGCCAATACAGGGGTCCGCAGGAGCAGTACTTC
-	TRBV30	TRBD2	TRBJ2-1	CAWTLTRGLVYNEQFF	TGTGCCTGGACCCTAACGCGGGGACTAGTCTACAATGAGCAGTTCTTC
-	TRBV3-1/TRBV3-2	TRBD2	TRBJ2-7	CASSQGTSGGYEQYF	TGTGCCAGCAGCCAAGGGACTAGCGGGGGTTACGAGCAGTACTTC
-	TRBV10-3	TRBD1	TRBJ2-7	CAISDQDRAGSYEQYF	TGTGCCATCAGTGACCAGGACAGGGCGGGCTCCTACGAGCAGTACTTC
-	TRBV3-1/TRBV3-2	-	TRBJ1-2	CASSLGGSGYTF	TGTGCCAGCAGCCTTGGAGGCTCTGGCTACACCTTC
-	TRBV18	TRBD1	TRBJ2-7	CASSGIQGQDFYEQYF	TGTGCCAGCTCAGGGATTCAGGGACAGGATTTTTACGAGCAGTACTTC
-	TRBV27	TRBD1	TRBJ1-1	CASSVRGRFGMNTEAFF	TGTGCCAGCAGCGTCAGGGGGCGTTTCGGAATGAACACTGAAGCTTTCTTT
-	TRBV2	TRBD2	TRBJ2-1	CASNAGGPKNEQFF	TGTGCCAGCAATGCGGGAGGGCCTAAAAATGAGCAGTTCTTC
-	TRBV5-4	TRBD2	TRBJ2-3	CASSTLAGVSTDTQYF	TGTGCCAGCAGTACATTAGCGGGAGTGAGCACAGATACGCAGTATTTT
-	TRBV5-5	-	TRBJ2-7	CASSFRDYEQYF	TGTGCCAGCAGTTTTAGAGACTACGAGCAGTACTTC
once	TRBV11-3	-	TRBJ2-3	CASSSLTTDTQYF	TGTGCCAGCAGCTCCCTAACCACAGATACGCAGTATTTT
-	TRBV10-3	TRBD2	TRBJ2-3	CAISGEARGLAVTDTQYF	TGTGCCATCAGTGGGGAGGCTAGGGGACTAGCGGTCACAGATACGCAGTATTTT
-	TRBV6-1	TRBD2	TRBJ2-3	CASSDELTGGGSTDTQYF	TGTGCCAGCAGTGACGAATTGACCGGCGGGGGAAGCACAGATACGCAGTATTTT
-	TRBV5-1	TRBD2	TRBJ2-7	CASSLGTSGSSYEQYF	TGCGCCAGCAGCTTGGGCACTAGCGGGAGCTCCTACGAGCAGTACTTC
-	TRBV29-1	TRBD1	TRBJ1-1	CSVRQGTLNTEAFF	TGCAGCGTGCGACAGGGGACTTTGAACACTGAAGCTTTCTTT
-	TRBV19	TRBD2	TRBJ2-1	CASRETSGGSYNEQFF	TGTGCCAGTAGGGAGACTAGCGGGGGTTCCTACAATGAGCAGTTCTTC
-	TRBV3-1/TRBV3-2	TRBD1	TRBJ2-7	CASSRDRVYEQYF	TGTGCCAGCAGCCGGGACAGGGTCTACGAGCAGTACTTC
-	TRBV5-8	TRBD1	TRBJ1-2	CASSFGTGRLYGYTF	TGTGCCAGCAGCTTTGGGACAGGGAGACTCTATGGCTACACCTTC
-	TRBV7-9	TRBD2	TRBJ2-7	CASSLGGSGGTYEQYF	TGTGCCAGCAGCTTAGGAGGTAGCGGGGGCACCTACGAGCAGTACTTC
-	TRBV11-2	-	TRBJ2-7	CASSLHIAYEQYF	TGTGCCAGCAGCTTACATATAGCCTACGAGCAGTACTTC
once	TRBV10-2	-	TRBJ1-5	CASSEQGPQPQHF	TGCGCCAGCAGTGAGCAGGGTCCTCAGCCCCAGCATTTT
-	TRBV18	-	TRBJ1-3	CASSPGTGNTIYF	TGTGCCAGCTCACCCGGGACTGGAAACACCATATATTTT
few	TRBV28	TRBD1	TRBJ1-1	CASRETTGMNTEAFF	TGTGCCAGCAGGGAAACGACAGGGATGAACACTGAAGCTTTCTTT
-	TRBV28	TRBD2	TRBJ2-1	CASSLWLAGANEQFF	TGTGCCAGCAGTTTATGGCTAGCGGGAGCAAATGAGCAGTTCTTC
once	TRBV2	TRBD1	TRBJ2-7	CASRSGTGDYEQYF	TGTGCCAGCAGAAGCGGGACAGGGGACTACGAGCAGTACTTC
-	TRBV4-3	-	TRBJ2-7	CASSQDPGSEQYF	TGCGCCAGCAGCCAAGATCCCGGGAGCGAGCAGTACTTC
few	TRBV7-9	TRBD1	TRBJ1-1	CASSQGVGAAFF	TGTGCCAGCTCTCAGGGGGTAGGTGCAGCTTTCTTT
-	TRBV19	TRBD1	TRBJ1-1	CASSRTGAYTEAFF	TGTGCCAGTAGTCGGACAGGAGCTTACACTGAAGCTTTCTTT
-	TRBV6-1	TRBD2	TRBJ2-1	CASSDRTRVAGEQFF	TGTGCCAGCAGTGATAGGACTAGGGTGGCAGGTGAGCAGTTCTTC
-	TRBV6-1	-	TRBJ1-4	CASSDGPTNEKLFF	TGTGCCAGCAGTGATGGGCCTACAAATGAAAAACTGTTTTTT
once	TRBV30	TRBD2	TRBJ2-7	CAWSAPSGTSGRIFYEQYF	TGTGCCTGGAGTGCCCCTTCCGGGACTAGCGGCCGAATCTTCTACGAGCAGTACTTC
few	TRBV4-2	-	TRBJ2-7	CASSQAESSYEQYF	TGTGCCAGCAGCCAAGCTGAGAGCTCCTACGAGCAGTACTTC
-	TRBV9	-	TRBJ1-1	CASSVGGQYSEAFF	TGTGCCAGCAGCGTAGGGGGGCAGTACTCTGAAGCTTTCTTT
once	TRBV18	-	TRBJ1-2	CASSPEDSTYGYTF	TGTGCCAGCTCACCAGAGGACAGCACCTATGGCTACACCTTC
few	TRBV25-1	TRBD2	TRBJ2-7	CASSESLAGVYEQYF	TGTGCCAGCAGTGAAAGTCTAGCGGGAGTCTACGAGCAGTACTTC
-	TRBV3-1/TRBV3-2	-	TRBJ2-5	CASSQDVRVGETQYF	TGTGCCAGCAGCCAAGACGTGCGGGTGGGAGAGACCCAGTACTTC
-	TRBV5-1	-	TRBJ2-1	CASSLGLEYSYNEQFF	TGCGCCAGCAGCTTGGGCCTAGAATACTCCTACAATGAGCAGTTCTTC
-	TRBV2	-	TRBJ1-3	CASSASFSGNTIYF	TGTGCCAGCAGTGCGTCCTTCTCTGGAAACACCATATATTTT
-	TRBV28	-	TRBJ1-1	CASSFPMGGATEAFF	TGTGCCAGCAGTTTTCCGATGGGGGGGGCCACTGAAGCTTTCTTT
-	TRBV7-2	TRBD2	TRBJ2-3	CASGIAGRTDTQYF	TGTGCCAGCGGCATAGCGGGGAGGACAGATACGCAGTATTTT
-	TRBV27	-	TRBJ2-2	CASSTPRLTGGELFF	TGTGCCAGCAGTACCCCTAGGTTAACAGGTGGGGAGCTGTTTTTT
-	TRBV7-9	-	TRBJ2-1	CASSLETWGDNEQFF	TGTGCCAGCAGCTTAGAGACGTGGGGGGACAATGAGCAGTTCTTC
-	TRBV27	-	TRBJ1-5	CASSGASNQPQHF	TGTGCCAGCAGTGGGGCTAGCAATCAGCCCCAGCATTTT
-	TRBV7-7	TRBD2	TRBJ2-3	CASSPGWTSGGADTQYF	TGTGCTAGCAGCCCGGGGTGGACTAGCGGGGGGGCAGATACGCAGTATTTT
-	TRBV6-2/TRBV6-3	-	TRBJ2-7	CASSLGLSYEQYF	TGTGCCAGCAGTTTGGGACTCTCCTACGAGCAGTACTTC
-	TRBV2	TRBD2	TRBJ2-3	CASKLAGGRSTDTQYF	TGTGCCAGCAAACTAGCGGGGGGGCGTAGCACAGATACGCAGTATTTT
-	TRBV27	TRBD1	TRBJ1-2	CASSLNFGTGGDYGYTF	TGTGCCAGCAGCCTGAACTTCGGGACAGGGGGGGACTATGGCTACACCTTC
-	TRBV5-1	TRBD2	TRBJ2-7	CASSGQVTSGETYEQYF	TGCGCCAGCAGCGGACAAGTAACTAGCGGGGAGACCTACGAGCAGTACTTC
-	TRBV5-4	-	TRBJ2-5	CASSPGRGGQETQYF	TGTGCCAGCAGCCCGGGTCGGGGAGGACAAGAGACCCAGTACTTC